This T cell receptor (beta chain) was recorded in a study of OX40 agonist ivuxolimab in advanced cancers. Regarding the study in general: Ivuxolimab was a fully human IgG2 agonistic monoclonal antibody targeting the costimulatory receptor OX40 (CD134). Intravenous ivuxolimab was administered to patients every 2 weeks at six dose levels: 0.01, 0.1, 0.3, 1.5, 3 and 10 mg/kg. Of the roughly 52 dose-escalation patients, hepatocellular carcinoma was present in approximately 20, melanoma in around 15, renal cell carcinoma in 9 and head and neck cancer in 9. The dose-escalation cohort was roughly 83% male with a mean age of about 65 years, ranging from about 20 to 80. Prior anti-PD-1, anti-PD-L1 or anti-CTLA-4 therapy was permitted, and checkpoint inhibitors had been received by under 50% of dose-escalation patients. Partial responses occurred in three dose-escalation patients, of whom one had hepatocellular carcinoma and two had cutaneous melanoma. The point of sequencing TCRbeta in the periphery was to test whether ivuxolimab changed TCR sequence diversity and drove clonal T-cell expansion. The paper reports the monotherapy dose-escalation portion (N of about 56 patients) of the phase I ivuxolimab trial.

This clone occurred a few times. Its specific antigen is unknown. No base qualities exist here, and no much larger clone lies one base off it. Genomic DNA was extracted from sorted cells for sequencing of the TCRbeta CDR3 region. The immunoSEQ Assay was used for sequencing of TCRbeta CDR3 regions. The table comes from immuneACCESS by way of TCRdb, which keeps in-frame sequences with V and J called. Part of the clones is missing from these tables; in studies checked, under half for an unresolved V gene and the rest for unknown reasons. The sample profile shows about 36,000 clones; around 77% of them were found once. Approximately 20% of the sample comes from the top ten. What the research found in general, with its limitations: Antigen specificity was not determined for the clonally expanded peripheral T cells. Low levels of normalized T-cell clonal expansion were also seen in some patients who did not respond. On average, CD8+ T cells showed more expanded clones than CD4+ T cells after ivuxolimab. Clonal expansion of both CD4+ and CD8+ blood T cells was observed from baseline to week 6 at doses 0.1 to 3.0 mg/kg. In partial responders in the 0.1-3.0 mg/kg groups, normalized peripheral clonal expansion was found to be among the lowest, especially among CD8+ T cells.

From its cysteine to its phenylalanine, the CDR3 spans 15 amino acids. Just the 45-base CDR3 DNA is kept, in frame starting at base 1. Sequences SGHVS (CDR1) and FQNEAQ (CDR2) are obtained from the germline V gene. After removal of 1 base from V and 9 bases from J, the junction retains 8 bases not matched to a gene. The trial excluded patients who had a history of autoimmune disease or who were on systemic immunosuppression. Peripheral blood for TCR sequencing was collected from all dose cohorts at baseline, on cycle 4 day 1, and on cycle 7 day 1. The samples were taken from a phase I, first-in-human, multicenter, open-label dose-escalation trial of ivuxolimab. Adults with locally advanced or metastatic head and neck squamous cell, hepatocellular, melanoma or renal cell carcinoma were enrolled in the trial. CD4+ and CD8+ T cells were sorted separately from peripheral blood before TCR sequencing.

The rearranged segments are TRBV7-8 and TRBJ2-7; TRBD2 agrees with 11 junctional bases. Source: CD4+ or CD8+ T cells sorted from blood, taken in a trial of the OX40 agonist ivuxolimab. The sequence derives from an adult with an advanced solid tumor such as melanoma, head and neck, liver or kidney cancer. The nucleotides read TGTGCCAGCAGCTTAGGGGCTAGCGGGAGGTTGGGGCAGTACTTC. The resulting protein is CASSLGASGRLGQYF.